The clone carrying this T cell receptor (beta chain) was observed at least ten times. The target antigen is unknown. Template switching added a universal primer site, and cDNA bore unique molecular identifiers. TCRdb redid the calling of the 5' RACE reads with MiXCR, one entry per CDR3 protein. The table has 220,000 or so distinct CDR3 sequences, 5.5% to 7% seen once. This sample stems from a study of identical twins. Regarding the study as a whole: Clonotypes of the beta chain that were abundant in cord blood carried fewer insertions (memory repertoires showed none).

Healthy Caucasians alone served as donors. V was cut by 0 bases and J by 1 base, with 7 bases left in between. The CDR3 loop spans 14 amino acids. CDR1 SGHRS and CDR2 YFSETQ come from the germline V gene. These data also formed part of another study, on yellow fever vaccine responses in identical twins. That source reports: Twin vaccine T cell responses reportedly seemed partly convergent, partly personalized.

The TCR sequence derives from a woman aged 18 to 35 in good health. Sequencing was carried out using memory (CD45RO+) T cells sorted from blood. This chain uses TRBV5-1 with TRBJ1-1; the D is unclear. CDR3 sequence reads: CASSLGPTNTEAFF. DNA for the CDR3: TGCGCCAGCAGCTTGGGACCAACGAACACTGAAGCTTTCTTT.